This T cell receptor beta chain is drawn from a study of cytomegalovirus exposure and HLA in healthy donors. The study's findings and limits: Another analysis was done later, and it associated fewer than 20,000 TCR beta sequences with HLA alleles at 0.05 false discovery rate. Most likely, a cluster of highly shared sequence variants arose as a sequencing artifact.

Primers included in the PCR were 60 Vbeta and 13 Jbeta primers. Some clones are missing from TCRdb's copy, which holds only in-frame ones; the method was immunoSEQ multiplex PCR. The specimen's table records more than 130,000 clones. As to this clone: Its matching antigen is unknown.

CDR1 SGHDT and CDR2 YYEEEE come from the germline V gene. The CDR3 is made up of 13 amino acids. Trimming took 4 bases from V and 7 from J, leaving 9 bases between them. The sequenced sample was PBMCs. This chain uses TRBV5-6 with TRBJ1-6; D not certain. The sequence derives from a man aged 35 to 55 in good health and CMV-seronegative. The CDR3 nucleotides are TGTGCCAGCAGCCGGGAGCCGAATTCACCCCTCCACTTT. It translates to CASSREPNSPLHF.